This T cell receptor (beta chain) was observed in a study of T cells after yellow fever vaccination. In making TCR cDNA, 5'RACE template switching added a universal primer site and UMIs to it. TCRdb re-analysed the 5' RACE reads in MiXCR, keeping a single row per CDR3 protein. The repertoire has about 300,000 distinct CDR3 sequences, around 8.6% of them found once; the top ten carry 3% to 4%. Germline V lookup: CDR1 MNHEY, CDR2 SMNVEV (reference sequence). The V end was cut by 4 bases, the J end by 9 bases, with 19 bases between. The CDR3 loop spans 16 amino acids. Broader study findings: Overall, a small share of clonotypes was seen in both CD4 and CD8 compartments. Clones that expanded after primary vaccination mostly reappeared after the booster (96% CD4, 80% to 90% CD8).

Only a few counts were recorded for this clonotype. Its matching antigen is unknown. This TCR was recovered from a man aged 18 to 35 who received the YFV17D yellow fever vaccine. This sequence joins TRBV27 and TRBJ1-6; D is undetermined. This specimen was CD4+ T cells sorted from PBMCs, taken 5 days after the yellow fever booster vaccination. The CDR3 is CASSYNPRVLVSPLHF. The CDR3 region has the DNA TGTGCCAGCAGTTATAACCCTAGGGTTCTCGTTTCACCCCTCCACTTT.